This T cell receptor (beta chain) was documented in a study of blood T cell repertoires in COVID-19. Overall study: Spain, Italy and the United States supplied samples that represented acute and convalescent COVID-19.

Germline CDR1 PRHDT, CDR2 FYEKMQ (reference sequence). Trimming cost V 2 bases and J 0 bases, with 11 bases left between them. CDR3 length: 16 residues. Data came from immunoSEQ multiplex PCR; TCRdb stores just in-frame clones and leaves some out. The sample shows about 400,000 clones, nearly 90% of them seen only once. V and J are TRBV13 and TRBJ2-4; D is unresolved. This sequence originates from a woman aged 18 to 35 with acute COVID-19. Material: PBMCs or T cells enriched from blood (not recorded which). In nucleotides, the CDR3 is TGTGCCAGCAGCTTATATAACAGCCAAGCCAAAAACATTCAGTACTTC. It codes for CASSLYNSQAKNIQYF.